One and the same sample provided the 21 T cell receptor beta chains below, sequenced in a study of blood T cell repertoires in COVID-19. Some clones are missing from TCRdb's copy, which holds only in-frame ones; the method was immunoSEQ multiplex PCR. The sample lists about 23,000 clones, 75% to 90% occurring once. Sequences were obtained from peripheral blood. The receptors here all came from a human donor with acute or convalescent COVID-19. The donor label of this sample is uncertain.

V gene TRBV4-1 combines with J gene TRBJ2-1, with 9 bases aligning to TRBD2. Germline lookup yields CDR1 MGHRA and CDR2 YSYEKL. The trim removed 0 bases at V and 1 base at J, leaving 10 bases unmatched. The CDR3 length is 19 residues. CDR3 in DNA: TGCGCCAGCAGCCAAGATAGTGTAGCGGGAGTGTTTTCCTACAATGAGCAGTTCTTC. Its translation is CASSQDSVAGVFSYNEQFF.

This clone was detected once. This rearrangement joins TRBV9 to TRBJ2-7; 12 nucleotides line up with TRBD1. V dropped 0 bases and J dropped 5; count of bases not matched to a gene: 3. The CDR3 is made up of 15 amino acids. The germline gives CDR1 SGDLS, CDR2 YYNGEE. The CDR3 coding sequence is TGTGCCAGCAGCGTAGGGGGACAGGGGGCCAACGAGCAGTACTTC. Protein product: CASSVGGQGANEQYF.

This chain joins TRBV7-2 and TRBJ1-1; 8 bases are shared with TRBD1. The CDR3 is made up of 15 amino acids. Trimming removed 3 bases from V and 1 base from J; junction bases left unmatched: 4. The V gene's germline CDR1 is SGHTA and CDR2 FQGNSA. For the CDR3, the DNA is TGTGCCAGCAGCTTTTACAGGGGGGGGAACACTGAAGCTTTCTTT. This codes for CASSFYRGGNTEAFF.

CDR3 amino acids: CASITGQMNTEAFF. CDR3 nucleotide sequence: TGTGCCAGCATAACGGGACAGATGAACACTGAAGCTTTCTTT. The chain uses TRBV21-1 and TRBJ1-1; TRBD1, the table's D call, was not compared with the DNA. TRBV21-1 is a pseudogene. The length of the CDR3 is 14 residues.

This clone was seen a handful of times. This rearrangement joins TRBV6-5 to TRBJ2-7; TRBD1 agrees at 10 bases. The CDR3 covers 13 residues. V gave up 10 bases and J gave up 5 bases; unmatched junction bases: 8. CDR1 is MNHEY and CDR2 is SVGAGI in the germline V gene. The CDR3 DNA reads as TGTGCCACCAGCCGGGACAGGGGCCACGAGCAGTACTTC. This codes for CATSRDRGHEQYF.

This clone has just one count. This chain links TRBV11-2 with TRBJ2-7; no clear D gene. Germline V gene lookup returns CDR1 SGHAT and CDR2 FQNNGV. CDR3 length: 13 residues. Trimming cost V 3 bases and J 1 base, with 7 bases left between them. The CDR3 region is CASSFPESYEQYF. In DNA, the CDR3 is TGTGCCAGCAGCTTCCCAGAATCCTACGAGCAGTACTTC.

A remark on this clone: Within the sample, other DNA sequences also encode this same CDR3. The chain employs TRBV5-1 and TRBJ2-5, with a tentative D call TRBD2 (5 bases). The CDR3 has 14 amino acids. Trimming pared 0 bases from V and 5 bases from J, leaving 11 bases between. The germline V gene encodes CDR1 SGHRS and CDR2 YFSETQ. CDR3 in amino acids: CASSLEGGGETQYF. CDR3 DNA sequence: TGCGCCAGCAGCTTGGAAGGAGGTGGGGAGACCCAGTACTTC.

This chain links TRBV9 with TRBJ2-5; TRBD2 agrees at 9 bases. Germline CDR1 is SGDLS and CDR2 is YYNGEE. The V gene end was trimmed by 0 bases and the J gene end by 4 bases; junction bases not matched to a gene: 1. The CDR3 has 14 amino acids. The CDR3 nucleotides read TGTGCCAGCAGCGTAGAAGCGGGAGGAGAGACCCAGTACTTC. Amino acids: CASSVEAGGETQYF.

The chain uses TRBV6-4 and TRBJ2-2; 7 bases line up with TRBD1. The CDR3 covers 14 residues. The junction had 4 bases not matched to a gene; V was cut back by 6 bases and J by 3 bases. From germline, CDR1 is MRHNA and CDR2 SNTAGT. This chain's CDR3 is CASRPGQDTGELFF. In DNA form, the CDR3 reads TGTGCCAGCAGGCCCGGACAGGACACCGGGGAGCTGTTTTTT.

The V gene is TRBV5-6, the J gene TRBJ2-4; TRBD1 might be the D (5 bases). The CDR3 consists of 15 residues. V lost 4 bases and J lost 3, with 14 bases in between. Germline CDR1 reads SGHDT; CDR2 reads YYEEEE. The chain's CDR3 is CASSPPQGYKNIQYF. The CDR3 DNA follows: TGTGCCAGCAGCCCCCCCCAGGGCTACAAAAACATTCAGTACTTC.

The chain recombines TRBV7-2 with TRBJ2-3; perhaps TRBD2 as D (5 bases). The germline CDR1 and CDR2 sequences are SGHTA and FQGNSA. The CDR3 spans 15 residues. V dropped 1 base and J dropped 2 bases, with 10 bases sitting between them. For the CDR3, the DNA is TGTGCCAGCAGCTTAGAGCGGTTGTACACAGATACGCAGTATTTT. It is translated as CASSLERLYTDTQYF.

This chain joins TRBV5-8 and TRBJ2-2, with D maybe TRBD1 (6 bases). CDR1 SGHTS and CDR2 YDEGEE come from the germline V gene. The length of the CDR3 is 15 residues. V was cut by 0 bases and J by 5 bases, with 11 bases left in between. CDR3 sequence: CASSLEARGTGELFF. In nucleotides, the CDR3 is TGTGCCAGCAGCTTGGAGGCCAGGGGAACCGGGGAGCTGTTTTTT.

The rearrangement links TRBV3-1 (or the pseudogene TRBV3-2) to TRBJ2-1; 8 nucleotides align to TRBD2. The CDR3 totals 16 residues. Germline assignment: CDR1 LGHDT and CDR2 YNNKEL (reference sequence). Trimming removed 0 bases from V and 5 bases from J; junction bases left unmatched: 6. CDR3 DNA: TGTGCCAGCAGCCAAGATAAGACTAGCGTGGACAATGAGCAGTTCTTC. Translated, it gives CASSQDKTSVDNEQFF.

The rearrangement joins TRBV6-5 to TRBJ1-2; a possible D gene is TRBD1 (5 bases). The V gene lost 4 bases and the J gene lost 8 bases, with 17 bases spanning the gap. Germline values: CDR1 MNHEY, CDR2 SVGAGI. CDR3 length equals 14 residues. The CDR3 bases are TGTGCCAGCAGTTTTCTTGGCGGGGCGGGAGGCTACACCTTC. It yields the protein CASSFLGGAGGYTF.

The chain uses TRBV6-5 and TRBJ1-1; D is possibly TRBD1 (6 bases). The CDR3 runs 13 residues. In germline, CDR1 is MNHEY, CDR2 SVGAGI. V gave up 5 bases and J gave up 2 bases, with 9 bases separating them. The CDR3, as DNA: TGTGCCAGCAGTACAGGGCCCAACACTGAAGCTTTCTTT. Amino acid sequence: CASSTGPNTEAFF.

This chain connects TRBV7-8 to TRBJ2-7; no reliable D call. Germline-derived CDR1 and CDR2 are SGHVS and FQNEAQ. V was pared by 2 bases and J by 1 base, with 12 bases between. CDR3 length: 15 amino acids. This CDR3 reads CASSLTIDPSYEQYF. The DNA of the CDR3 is TGTGCCAGCAGCTTAACCATAGATCCGTCCTACGAGCAGTACTTC.

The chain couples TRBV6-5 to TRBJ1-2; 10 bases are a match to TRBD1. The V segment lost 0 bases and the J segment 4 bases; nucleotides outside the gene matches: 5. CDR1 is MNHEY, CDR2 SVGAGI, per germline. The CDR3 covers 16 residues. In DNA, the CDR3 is TGTGCCAGCAGTTACTCGAGTGGGACAGGGGTCTATGGCTACACCTTC. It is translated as CASSYSSGTGVYGYTF.

The DNA of the CDR3 is TGTGCCAGCAGCCCCAGGGACAGGTCCATTGGAAACACCATATATTTT. Encoded protein: CASSPRDRSIGNTIYF. The chain is built from TRBV7-2 and TRBJ1-3; 8 bases agree with TRBD1. This CDR3 contains 16 residues. Germline V gene lookup returns CDR1 SGHTA and CDR2 FQGNSA. After removal of 5 bases from V and 3 bases from J, the junction contained 9 bases not matched to a gene.

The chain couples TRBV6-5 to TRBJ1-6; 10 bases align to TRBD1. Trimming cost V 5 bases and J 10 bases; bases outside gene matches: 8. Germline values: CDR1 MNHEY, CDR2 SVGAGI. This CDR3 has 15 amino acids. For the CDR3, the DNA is TGTGCCAGCAGTCAGCCCGGGACAGGGGACTCACCCCTCCACTTT. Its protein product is CASSQPGTGDSPLHF.

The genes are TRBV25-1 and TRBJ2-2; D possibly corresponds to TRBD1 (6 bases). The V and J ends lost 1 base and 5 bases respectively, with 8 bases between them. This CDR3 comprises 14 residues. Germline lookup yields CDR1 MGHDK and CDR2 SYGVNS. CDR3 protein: CASSESGATGELFF. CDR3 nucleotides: TGTGCCAGCAGTGAATCAGGGGCAACCGGGGAGCTGTTTTTT.

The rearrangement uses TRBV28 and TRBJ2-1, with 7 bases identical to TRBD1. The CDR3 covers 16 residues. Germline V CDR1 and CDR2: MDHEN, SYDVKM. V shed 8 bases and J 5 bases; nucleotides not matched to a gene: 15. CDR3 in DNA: TGTGCCAGCTCCCTACTGGGGACAGCAAATCACAATGAGCAGTTCTTC. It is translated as CASSLLGTANHNEQFF.